These T cell receptor beta chains were read from a single sample in a study of blood T cell repertoires in COVID-19. Libraries were prepared by immunoSEQ multiplex PCR; TCRdb keeps only in-frame clonotypes and omits some of them. The sample consists of about 160,000 clones, more than 75% of them appearing once. Sequencing was performed on peripheral blood. These receptors came from a woman aged 70 to 79 with COVID-19, enrolled during active disease. Both conserved end residues are part of each CDR3. Fields, in order: CDR3 protein, J gene, V gene.

CASNQPGRQPYGYTF | TRBJ1-2 | TRBV28
CASSEADRAWAEAFF | TRBJ1-1 | TRBV6-1
CASRPRTRTNEKLFF | TRBJ1-4 | TRBV19
CASSPDPGTYSSYEQYF | TRBJ2-7 | TRBV5-1
CASSEHGLVPTYEQYF | TRBJ2-7 | TRBV6-1
CASRRTGGGDEQFF | TRBJ2-1 | TRBV7-9
CASSVGAGSSYNEQFF | TRBJ2-1 | TRBV5-1
CASSQSDRGSDYGYTF | TRBJ1-2 | TRBV5-1
CASSQDLRGYNEQFF | TRBJ2-1 | TRBV3-1/TRBV3-2
CASSLARQGTHYEQYF | TRBJ2-7 | TRBV7-9
CASSSGGFKARLSDTQYF | TRBJ2-3 | TRBV5-4
CSAGQTGELFF | TRBJ2-2 | TRBV29-1
CASSLGAAANTGELFF | TRBJ2-2 | TRBV7-9
CASSYSSSDREAFF | TRBJ1-1 | TRBV6-5
CASSPDGGGQGETQYF | TRBJ2-5 | TRBV19
CASSQDGGETQYF | TRBJ2-5 | TRBV4-2
CASTRRGGYTF | TRBJ1-2 | TRBV28
CASSLEGGETQYF | TRBJ2-5 | TRBV7-2
CASSLVREGNTIYF | TRBJ1-3 | TRBV11-2
CASSQVLSFDTQYF | TRBJ2-3 | TRBV4-2
CASSATVDYGYTF | TRBJ1-2 | TRBV2
CASSQKAAETQYF | TRBJ2-5 | TRBV3-1/TRBV3-2
CASSLDSTGTREQFF | TRBJ2-1 | TRBV11-3
CASRNQGLFGNTIYF | TRBJ1-3 | TRBV19
CSASTGGDEKLFF | TRBJ1-4 | TRBV20-1
CASSSPHTLGLAVQETQYF | TRBJ2-5 | TRBV6-2/TRBV6-3
CASNRISDTQYF | TRBJ2-3 | TRBV12-3/TRBV12-4
CASSIKSPLHF | TRBJ1-6 | TRBV19
CASGETGGRTDTQYF | TRBJ2-3 | TRBV6-1
CASSLEGSGAYLTQYF | TRBJ2-5 | TRBV7-2
CASRLGQNTGELFF | TRBJ2-2 | TRBV5-5
CASRNKAGGPETQYF | TRBJ2-5 | TRBV7-2
CASSSTTVYTF | TRBJ1-2 | TRBV5-1
CASSVDRDYGYTF | TRBJ1-2 | TRBV19
CASSRGGSDTEAFF | TRBJ1-1 | TRBV18
CASSLGIGGNEKLFF | TRBJ1-4 | TRBV7-2